The TCR beta chain described here comes from a study of blood T cell repertoires in COVID-19. Study summary: PBMCs, B-cell-depleted T cells, or T cells were the source of the cDNA or gDNA that made up the material.

The count of this clone is one. Authors' analysis steps: Reference gene primer amplification in the assay estimated nucleated cell counts. Clones were read by immunoSEQ multiplex PCR, and TCRdb kept only the in-frame ones, dropping some. V, J and clone size reflect that table, while D and trimming were determined from the DNA. The sample holds roughly 40,000 clones, roughly 80% seen once. Germline V lookup: CDR1 SQVTM, CDR2 ANQGSEA. Trimming left V 4 bases short and J 3 bases short, with 9 bases between. This CDR3 comprises 12 residues. The chain combines TRBV29-1 with TRBJ1-1, with D unclear. Material for sequencing was peripheral blood. The source is an elderly woman with acute or convalescent COVID-19. CDR3 coding DNA: TGCAGCGTTGCCCGGCGGCACACTGAAGCTTTCTTT. The encoded protein is CSVARRHTEAFF.